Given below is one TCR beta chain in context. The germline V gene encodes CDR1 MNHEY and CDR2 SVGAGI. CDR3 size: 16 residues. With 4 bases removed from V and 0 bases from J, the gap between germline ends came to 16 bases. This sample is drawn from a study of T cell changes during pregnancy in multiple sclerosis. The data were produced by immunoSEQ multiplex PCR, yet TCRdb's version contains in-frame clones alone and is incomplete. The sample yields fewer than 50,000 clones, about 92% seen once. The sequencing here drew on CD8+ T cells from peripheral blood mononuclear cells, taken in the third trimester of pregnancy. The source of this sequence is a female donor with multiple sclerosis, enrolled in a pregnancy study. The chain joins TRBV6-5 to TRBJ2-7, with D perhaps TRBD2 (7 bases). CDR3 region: CASSLRGRGGSYEQYF. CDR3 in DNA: TGTGCCAGCAGTTTACGGGGGAGGGGGGGCTCCTACGAGCAGTACTTC.